The 31 T cell receptor beta chains presented below share a single source sample, sequenced in a study of blood T cell repertoires in COVID-19. Sequencing was performed with immunoSEQ multiplex PCR; in TCRdb, only in-frame clones are kept and a portion is missing. This repertoire shows about 200,000 clones, 89% found once; its top ten account for about 8.1%. Sequenced sample: PBMCs or T cells enriched from blood (not recorded which). The receptor set was obtained from a woman aged 18-29 years who had recovered from COVID-19.

V usage is TRBV7-9 and J usage is TRBJ1-3; D is undetermined. The CDR3 extends over 14 amino acids. CDR1 and CDR2 (germline): SEHNR, FQNEAQ (reference sequence). V was trimmed by 11 bases and J by 0 bases, leaving 14 bases between them. CDR3 bases: TGTGCCGGTTCTTCGGTTGGCTCTGGAAACACCATATATTTT. This codes for CAGSSVGSGNTIYF.

The chain recombines TRBV21-1 with TRBJ2-1; TRBD2 is the table's D call, not checked against the DNA. TRBV21-1 is a pseudogene locus. The CDR3 sequence is 17 residues long. CDR3 loop: CASSTTGLAGGPNEQFF. In nucleotides, the CDR3 is TGTGCCAGCAGCACCACGGGACTAGCGGGGGGGCCGAATGAGCAGTTCTTC.

The V call is TRBV28, the J call TRBJ1-3; no clear D. This CDR3 is 16 amino acids long. Germline V gene data show CDR1 as MDHEN and CDR2 as SYDVKM. V shed 6 bases and J shed 4 bases, with 19 bases lying between them. Here the CDR3 DNA reads TGTGCCAGCAGCATAGGGCCAAGGGTAGCGGGAAACACCATATATTTT. As protein: CASSIGPRVAGNTIYF. The full variable domain, in which reference TRBV28 and TRBJ1-3 provide the parts outside the CDR3, is DVKVTQSSRYLVKRTGEKVFLECVQDMDHENMFWYRQDPGLGLRLIYFSYDVKMKEKGDIPEGYSVSREKKERFSLILESASTNQTSMYLCASSIGPRVAGNTIYFGEGSWLTVV.

The genes are TRBV7-6 and TRBJ1-3; 8 positions match TRBD1. This CDR3 spans 15 amino acids. With V trimmed by 5 bases and J by 2 bases, 5 bases remained unmatched. In germline, CDR1 is SGHVS, CDR2 FNYEAQ. The CDR3 spells CASSRDRGTGNTIYF. The CDR3 nucleotides are TGTGCCAGCAGCCGTGACAGGGGAACTGGAAACACCATATATTTT. The whole variable domain, remainder taken from reference TRBV7-6 and TRBJ1-3, is GAGVSQSPRYKVTKRGQDVALRCDPISGHVSLYWYRQALGQGPEFLTYFNYEAQQDKSGLPNDRFSAERPEGSISTLTIQRTEQRDSAMYRCASSRDRGTGNTIYFGEGSWLTVV.

V usage is TRBV2 and J usage is TRBJ2-7; D is unclear. The CDR3 totals 13 residues. Germline V CDR1 and CDR2: SNHLY, FYNNEI. The V end lost 3 bases, the J end lost 3 bases, and 9 bases lay between the germline ends. The CDR3 here is CASSEAKFYEQYF. CDR3 coding DNA: TGTGCCAGCAGTGAGGCAAAATTCTACGAGCAGTACTTC.

The J gene is TRBJ2-7, the V gene TRBV9; possibly TRBD1 for D (6 bases). This CDR3 has 14 amino acids. Germline assignment: CDR1 SGDLS and CDR2 YYNGEE. The V and J ends lost 0 bases and 4 bases respectively, with 11 bases between them. In DNA, the CDR3 is TGTGCCAGCAGCGTAGGCCTAACAGGGTACGAGCAGTACTTC. This translates into CASSVGLTGYEQYF.

This chain links TRBV24-1 with TRBJ1-6; D is uncertain. V dropped 9 bases and J dropped 10 bases, with 15 bases sitting between them. This CDR3 is built from 13 residues. Looked up from germline, CDR1 is KGHDR and CDR2 is SFDVKD. The CDR3 DNA reads TGTGCCACCTCCCGGGAAATCGGATCACCCCTCCACTTT. It specifies CATSREIGSPLHF.

The CDR3 is CASTPTRVNSPLHF. The CDR3 bases are TGTGCCAGCACCCCAACTCGGGTTAATTCACCCCTCCACTTT. The V and J genes are TRBV6-5 and TRBJ1-6, with D unclear. The ends were cut back, 7 bases at V and 6 bases at J, with 13 bases in the middle. Per germline, CDR1 MNHEY and CDR2 SVGAGI. This CDR3 region has 14 residues.

This rearrangement joins TRBV7-9 to TRBJ2-7, with a tentative D call TRBD2 (5 bases). Trimming took off 5 bases at V and 0 bases at J, with 11 bases between the two ends. Germline CDR1 reads SEHNR; CDR2 reads FQNEAQ (reference sequence). This CDR3 region has 14 residues. CDR3 loop: CASSDRDFSYEQYF. CDR3 nucleotide sequence: TGTGCCAGCAGCGACCGGGATTTCTCCTACGAGCAGTACTTC.

The gene calls are TRBV27 and TRBJ2-5; TRBD1 is a possible D gene (6 bases). Germline V gene data show CDR1 as MNHEY and CDR2 as SMNVEV (reference sequence). The CDR3 is 13 residues long. Trimming stripped 9 bases from V and 5 bases from J, with 16 bases between. The CDR3 coding sequence is TGTGCCAGTGAGTCAGGGGCAGGGGAGACCCAGTACTTC. This sequence encodes CASESGAGETQYF.

This clone appeared a single time. The chain employs TRBV27 and TRBJ1-2; TRBD1 matches at 8 bases. Germline V gene lookup returns CDR1 MNHEY and CDR2 SMNVEV (reference sequence). This CDR3 is 13 amino acids long. J gave up 7 bases and V 5 bases, and 6 bases lay outside the gene matches. The CDR3 nucleotides are TGTGCCAGCAGTCCCCGACAGGGGTTTGGCTACACCTTC. Translating it yields CASSPRQGFGYTF.

This clone appeared a single time. The chain employs TRBV12-3 or TRBV12-4 and TRBJ2-7, with a weak D call TRBD2 (6 bases). CDR3 length: 13 amino acids. Deletions cut 3 bases from V and 3 bases from J, with 9 bases between. CDR3 residues: CASSLGGYYEQYF. CDR3 nucleotides: TGTGCCAGCAGTTTGGGGGGTTACTACGAGCAGTACTTC.

The gene calls are TRBV7-9 and TRBJ1-4, with 9 bases that match TRBD1. Germline CDR1 is SEHNR and CDR2 is FQNEAQ (reference sequence). The CDR3 consists of 16 residues. V gave up 4 bases and J gave up 6 bases; unmatched junction bases: 9. The CDR3 loop reads CASSSGQGPVYEKLFF. Here the CDR3 DNA reads TGTGCCAGCAGCTCCGGACAGGGGCCTGTCTATGAAAAACTGTTTTTT. The variable domain in full, completed from reference TRBV7-9 and TRBJ1-4, reads DTGVSQNPRHKITKRGQNVTFRCDPISEHNRLYWYRQTLGQGPEFLTYFQNEAQLEKSRLLSDRFSAERPKGSFSTLEIQRTEQGDSAMYLCASSSGQGPVYEKLFFGSGTQLSVL.

There are a few counts of this clone. The chain is built from TRBV7-2 and TRBJ2-7, with TRBD1 matching 8 bases. This CDR3 spans 14 amino acids. Trimming at V came to 4 bases and at J to 3 bases, leaving 5 bases not matched to a gene. Germline V gives CDR1 SGHTA, CDR2 FQGNSA. CDR3 bases: TGTGCCAGCAGCTCCGGGACAGGCGTCTACGAGCAGTACTTC. Translated: CASSSGTGVYEQYF.

The chain carries TRBV30 and TRBJ1-1; a possible D gene is TRBD1 (6 bases). This CDR3 is 13 amino acids long. Germline values: CDR1 GTSNPN, CDR2 SVGIG (reference sequence). Trimming shortened V by 3 bases and J by 2 bases, and 10 bases separated the two germline ends. The CDR3 DNA reads TGTGCCTGGAGGAGGACAGCAAACACTGAAGCTTTCTTT. The encoded protein is CAWRRTANTEAFF. Complete variable domain (other parts from reference TRBV30 and TRBJ1-1): SQTIHQWPATLVQPVGSPLSLECTVEGTSNPNLYWYRQAAGRGLQLLFYSVGIGQISSEVPQNLSASRPQDRQFILSSKKLLLSDSGFYLCAWRRTANTEAFFGQGTRLTVV.

The chain couples TRBV5-1 to TRBJ2-1; 7 positions agree with TRBD2. The CDR3 is made up of 14 amino acids. The germline V gene encodes CDR1 SGHRS and CDR2 YFSETQ. Trimming took 1 base from V and 7 from J; bases not matched to a gene: 5. The CDR3 here is CASSLLDSGNEQFF. For the CDR3, the DNA is TGCGCCAGCAGCTTGCTGGATAGCGGGAATGAGCAGTTCTTC.

The chain joins TRBV3-1 (or the pseudogene TRBV3-2) to TRBJ1-2, with 9 bases identical to TRBD1. V was clipped by 1 base and J by 5 bases; unmatched bases: 5. Germline CDR1 is LGHDT and CDR2 is YNNKEL (reference sequence). The CDR3 has 15 residues. The CDR3 DNA sequence: TGTGCCAGCAGCCAAGGGACAGGGGATAGGTATGGCTACACCTTC. This translates into CASSQGTGDRYGYTF.

The rearrangement uses TRBV2 and TRBJ2-5; 10 nucleotides line up with TRBD2. Looked up from germline, CDR1 is SNHLY and CDR2 is FYNNEI. V lost 8 bases, J lost 5 bases, and 5 bases stayed unmatched. The length of the CDR3 is 13 residues. The chain's CDR3 is CASETSGWETQYF. In DNA, the CDR3 is TGTGCCAGCGAGACTAGCGGGTGGGAGACCCAGTACTTC.

This clone was recorded a few times. V and J are TRBV3-1 (or the pseudogene TRBV3-2) and TRBJ2-7, with D hard to call. The V and J ends lost 0 bases and 9 bases respectively, with 12 bases between them. This CDR3 spans 13 amino acids. The germline gives CDR1 LGHDT, CDR2 YNNKEL (reference sequence). CDR3: CASSQEFLERQYF. The DNA of the CDR3 is TGTGCCAGCAGCCAAGAGTTCCTAGAGCGGCAGTACTTC.

The J gene is TRBJ1-6, the V gene TRBV28, with D unclear. The CDR3 totals 16 residues. The germline V and J ends were trimmed by 9 bases and 0 bases, with 15 bases remaining between them. The germline gives CDR1 MDHEN, CDR2 SYDVKM. This CDR3 is CASGVYGISYNSPLHF. Here the CDR3 DNA reads TGTGCCAGTGGGGTATACGGGATCTCCTATAATTCACCCCTCCACTTT.

The J gene is TRBJ2-7, the V gene TRBV25-1; the D gene is possibly TRBD1 (5 bases). This CDR3 comprises 14 residues. The germline gives CDR1 MGHDK, CDR2 SYGVNS. V lost 3 bases to trimming and J lost 2 bases, with 11 bases between them. CDR3 protein: CASSDPQGAYEQYF. The CDR3 nucleotides read TGTGCCAGCAGTGATCCCCAGGGTGCCTACGAGCAGTACTTC.

The gene calls are TRBV18 and TRBJ2-5, with D maybe TRBD1 (5 bases). Germline V gene lookup returns CDR1 KGHSH and CDR2 LQKENI. V lost 5 bases, J lost 4 bases, and 20 bases lay in between. This CDR3 contains 16 residues. The CDR3 sequence is CASSTRAFEQAETQYF. The CDR3 bases are TGTGCCAGCTCAACCAGGGCATTTGAACAAGCAGAGACCCAGTACTTC.

This sequence joins TRBV19 and TRBJ2-7; 7 bases match TRBD2. J lost 4 bases, V lost 1 base, and 1 base had no gene match. Germline V lookup: CDR1 LNHDA, CDR2 SQIVND (reference sequence). There are 13 residues in the CDR3. CDR3 loop: CASSIAAGYEQYF. CDR3 in DNA: TGTGCCAGTAGTATAGCAGCGGGGTACGAGCAGTACTTC.

The chain is built from TRBV6-5 and TRBJ2-4; the match to TRBD1 covers 7 bases. This CDR3 has 12 residues. Per germline, CDR1 MNHEY and CDR2 SVGAGI. CDR3 sequence: CAGQGDKNIQYF. CDR3 nucleotide sequence: TGTGCGGGGCAGGGGGACAAAAACATTCAGTACTTC.

In its sample, this clone was seen once. The V gene is TRBV3-1 (or the pseudogene TRBV3-2), the J gene TRBJ1-3; D is perhaps TRBD1 (6 bases). Per the germline V gene, CDR1 is LGHDT and CDR2 is YNNKEL (reference sequence). With 7 bases removed from V and 0 bases from J, the gap between germline ends came to 22 bases. The CDR3 is 18 residues long. The CDR3 region is CASTKQGTRRSSGNTIYF. In DNA, the CDR3 is TGTGCCAGCACGAAACAGGGTACCCGACGTAGCTCTGGAAACACCATATATTTT.

The chain carries TRBV28 and TRBJ2-1; 7 bases agree with TRBD1. After removal of 6 bases from V and 5 bases from J, the junction contained 4 bases not matched to a gene. There are 13 residues in the CDR3. The V gene's germline CDR1 is MDHEN and CDR2 SYDVKM. In DNA form, the CDR3 reads TGTGCCAGCAGGGGGGACAGAAACAATGAGCAGTTCTTC. It codes for CASRGDRNNEQFF.

The chain joins TRBV7-7 to TRBJ2-2, with 7 nucleotides matching TRBD2. This CDR3 contains 19 residues. Per germline, CDR1 SSHAT and CDR2 FNYEAQ (reference sequence). Unmatched junction bases numbered 19, after V lost 4 bases and J lost 5 bases. CDR3 bases: TGTGCCAGCAGCTCTAACTTACCCGTCCCGGGGGGTCAAACCGGGGAGCTGTTTTTT. The encoded protein is CASSSNLPVPGGQTGELFF.

This clone was observed a few times. This chain joins TRBV18 and TRBJ1-1, with 9 bases lining up with TRBD1. The CDR3 has 12 amino acids. V shed 6 bases and J 10 bases; nucleotides not matched to a gene: 6. Germline V gene sequence: CDR1 KGHSH, CDR2 LQKENI. Here the CDR3 reads CASSADRGGAFF. The CDR3 region has the DNA TGTGCCAGCTCGGCGGACAGGGGAGGAGCTTTCTTT.

The genes are TRBV20-1 and TRBJ2-1, with unresolved D. This CDR3 has 11 residues. The germline gives CDR1 DFQATT, CDR2 SNEGSKA (reference sequence). V was trimmed by 7 bases and J by 8 bases, leaving 12 bases between them. The DNA of the CDR3 is TGCAGTGTCGAGTTTGTGTATGAGCAGTTCTTC. As protein: CSVEFVYEQFF.

The chain links TRBV2 to TRBJ2-5, with 8 nucleotides matching TRBD1. V was clipped by 5 bases and J by 3 bases; unmatched bases: 8. The CDR3 loop spans 15 amino acids. Looked up from germline, CDR1 is SNHLY and CDR2 is FYNNEI. The CDR3 loop reads CASSKDRAREETQYF. Here the CDR3 DNA reads TGTGCCAGCAGTAAGGACAGGGCGCGGGAAGAGACCCAGTACTTC.

This chain connects TRBV15 to TRBJ2-1; weak D call: TRBD1 (5 bases). The CDR3 is 14 residues long. With 1 base removed from V and 9 bases from J, the gap between germline ends came to 13 bases. Germline V gene data show CDR1 as LNHNV and CDR2 as YYDKDF (reference sequence). CDR3 loop: CATSRAFLGAEQFF. CDR3 coding DNA: TGTGCCACCAGCAGAGCCTTTCTAGGGGCTGAGCAGTTCTTC.